Presented here are 30 T cell receptor beta chains from one specimen sequenced in a study of blood T cell repertoires in COVID-19. Sequenced by immunoSEQ multiplex PCR; TCRdb stores in-frame clones only, minus some. The repertoire includes some 40,000 clones, around nine tenths of them detected once, and roughly 19% sits in the top ten. The sequenced sample was peripheral blood. All receptors come from a man in his 70s with acute or convalescent COVID-19.

The gene calls are TRBV6-4 and TRBJ2-3; the match to TRBD2 covers 10 bases. V shed 0 bases and J 3 bases; nucleotides not matched to a gene: 3. The CDR3 contains 16 residues. Germline CDR1 and CDR2: MRHNA and SNTAGT. The CDR3 sequence is CASSDSAAGGTDTQYF. The CDR3 DNA is TGTGCCAGCAGTGACTCGGCAGCGGGGGGGACAGATACGCAGTATTTT.

The rearrangement uses TRBV28 and TRBJ1-4; 8 positions agree with TRBD1. This CDR3 contains 15 residues. CDR1 is MDHEN, CDR2 SYDVKM, per germline. V lost 6 bases to trimming and J lost 13 bases; unmatched junction nucleotides: 16. CDR3 sequence reads: CASSPVGQGRNILFF. In DNA form, the CDR3 reads TGTGCCAGCAGCCCGGTAGGACAGGGACGCAATATACTGTTTTTT.

A few counts support this clone. The rearrangement uses TRBV19 and TRBJ1-1; D uncertain. V shed 3 bases and J shed 3 bases, with 11 bases lying between them. Germline V gives CDR1 LNHDA, CDR2 SQIVND (reference sequence). CDR3 length equals 14 residues. Here the CDR3 DNA reads TGTGCCAGTAGTATTTCCCCAACAGACACTGAAGCTTTCTTT. It encodes CASSISPTDTEAFF.

The gene calls are TRBV18 and TRBJ2-5, with 14 bases fitting TRBD2. The germline V gene encodes CDR1 KGHSH and CDR2 LQKENI. The CDR3 is made up of 20 amino acids. The V segment lost 4 bases and the J segment 5 bases; nucleotides outside the gene matches: 18. The CDR3 protein is CASSLRARPGTSGSGETQYF. In DNA form, the CDR3 reads TGTGCCAGCTCACTCCGGGCGCGCCCCGGGACTAGCGGGAGCGGGGAGACCCAGTACTTC.

This clone was recorded once. This chain uses TRBV11-1 with TRBJ1-2, with 8 nucleotides matching TRBD1. CDR1 is SGHAT, CDR2 FQDESV, per germline (reference sequence). This CDR3 spans 14 amino acids. Trimming at V came to 2 bases and at J to 6 bases, leaving 5 bases not matched to a gene. In DNA form, the CDR3 reads TGTGCCAGCAGCTTACTGACAGGGGATCATGGCTACACCTTC. The encoded protein is CASSLLTGDHGYTF.

V usage is TRBV6-5 and J usage is TRBJ1-3, with D possibly matching TRBD1 (6 bases). CDR1 is MNHEY, CDR2 SVGAGI, per germline. The CDR3 length is 14 residues. Trimming left V 5 bases short and J 2 bases short, with 10 bases between. CDR3 residues: CASSRTAAGNTIYF. The DNA for the CDR3 is TGTGCCAGCAGTCGGACAGCTGCTGGAAACACCATATATTTT.

The rearrangement links TRBV5-6 to TRBJ2-7; TRBD1 aligns across 11 bases. The CDR3 extends over 15 amino acids. Trimming at V came to 4 bases and at J to 0 bases, leaving 3 bases not matched to a gene. Germline assignment: CDR1 SGHDT and CDR2 YYEEEE. CDR3 loop: CASSPGTGGSYEQYF. The DNA of the CDR3 is TGTGCCAGCAGCCCGGGGACAGGGGGCTCCTACGAGCAGTACTTC.

This rearrangement joins TRBV20-1 to TRBJ2-1; D unresolved. Trimming took 3 bases from V and 9 from J, leaving 9 bases between them. Germline lookup yields CDR1 DFQATT and CDR2 SNEGSKA (reference sequence). This CDR3 spans 11 amino acids. The CDR3 DNA sequence: TGCAGTGCTAGTGATCGGAGTGAGCAGTTCTTC. This encodes CSASDRSEQFF.

This chain connects TRBV29-1 to TRBJ2-5; 7 positions match TRBD2. Germline CDR1 and CDR2: SQVTM and ANQGSEA. The CDR3 is 12 amino acids. The V and J ends lost 7 bases and 2 bases, in that order; junction bases with no gene match: 4. In DNA, the CDR3 is TGCAGCGGATCGGGACTACAAGAGACCCAGTACTTC. It translates to CSGSGLQETQYF. Complete variable domain (other parts from reference TRBV29-1 and TRBJ2-5): SAVISQKPSRDICQRGTSLTIQCQVDSQVTMMFWYRQQPGQSLTLIATANQGSEATYESGFVIDKFPISRPNLTFSTLTVSNMSPEDSSIYLCSGSGLQETQYFGPGTRLLVL.

This chain uses TRBV6-6 with TRBJ1-2; TRBD1 might be the D (5 bases). V was cut by 8 bases and J by 6 bases, with 19 bases left in between. The CDR3 consists of 14 residues. The germline gives CDR1 MNHNY, CDR2 SVGAGI (reference sequence). The CDR3 is CASAIPGGRNGYTF. Here the CDR3 DNA reads TGTGCCAGCGCCATCCCTGGGGGGAGGAATGGCTACACCTTC.

The rearrangement uses TRBV7-2 and TRBJ2-7, with D maybe TRBD2 (5 bases). The CDR3 totals 14 residues. Trimming took off 1 base at V and 0 bases at J, with 7 bases between the two ends. CDR1 and CDR2 (germline): SGHTA, FQGNSA. This CDR3 reads CASSLDGISYEQYF. In nucleotides, the CDR3 is TGTGCCAGCAGCTTAGACGGGATCTCCTACGAGCAGTACTTC.

The V gene is TRBV11-2, the J gene TRBJ2-1, with TRBD2 matching 11 bases. J was trimmed by 3 bases and V by 5 bases; bases with no gene match: 3. Germline V gives CDR1 SGHAT, CDR2 FQNNGV. This CDR3 has 15 residues. The CDR3 loop reads CASSQTSGGYNEQFF. The CDR3 bases are TGTGCCAGCAGCCAAACTAGCGGGGGCTACAATGAGCAGTTCTTC.

The gene calls are TRBV13 and TRBJ2-3, with D maybe TRBD2 (5 bases). V gave up 8 bases and J gave up 6 bases, with 9 bases separating them. Germline V gene sequence: CDR1 PRHDT, CDR2 FYEKMQ (reference sequence). The CDR3 has 11 amino acids. In nucleotides, the CDR3 is TGTGCCAGCTCTAGAGGGGATACGCAGTATTTT. Protein product: CASSRGDTQYF.

The chain couples TRBV4-3 to TRBJ1-4; D remains unclear. This CDR3 contains 16 residues. Germline CDR1 reads LGHNA; CDR2 reads YSLEER. The V and J ends lost 4 bases and 1 base respectively, with 13 bases between them. For the CDR3, the DNA is TGCGCCAGCAGCCGTCTTGCGGGAGGAACTAATGAAAAACTGTTTTTT. Translated, it gives CASSRLAGGTNEKLFF.

The chain couples TRBV5-1 to TRBJ2-5, with TRBD1 as a possible D gene (6 bases). The germline gives CDR1 SGHRS, CDR2 YFSETQ. Trimming removed 0 bases at V and 4 bases at J, with 7 bases between. The CDR3 length is 13 residues. CDR3 nucleotides: TGCGCCAGCAGCTTGGTAGGGGGAGAGACCCAGTACTTC. Translation: CASSLVGGETQYF.

The V and J genes are TRBV11-3 and TRBJ2-1; 7 nucleotides line up with TRBD2. The germline CDR1 and CDR2 sequences are SGHNT and YENEEA. The CDR3 consists of 15 residues. V dropped 6 bases and J dropped 5; count of bases not matched to a gene: 10. The CDR3 here is CASSSPSGEDNEQFF. The CDR3 nucleotides read TGTGCCAGCAGTTCTCCTAGCGGAGAAGACAATGAGCAGTTCTTC.

V and J are TRBV5-1 and TRBJ1-2; 7 bases are shared with TRBD1. Per germline, CDR1 SGHRS and CDR2 YFSETQ. The junction had 5 bases not matched to a gene; V was cut back by 0 bases and J by 3 bases. The CDR3 runs to 15 residues. DNA for the CDR3: TGCGCCAGCAGCTTGGAAGAGGGGGCCCACTATGGCTACACCTTC. It specifies CASSLEEGAHYGYTF.

The rearrangement joins TRBV29-1 to TRBJ2-7; TRBD1 might be the D (6 bases). This CDR3 has 12 residues. Trimming cost V 3 bases and J 0 bases, with 6 bases left between them. Per the germline V gene, CDR1 is SQVTM and CDR2 is ANQGSEA. The CDR3: CSVEDSSYEQYF. The CDR3 region has the DNA TGCAGCGTTGAGGACAGCTCCTACGAGCAGTACTTC.

There are a few counts of this clone. This chain connects TRBV6-6 to TRBJ1-2; TRBD1 might be the D (5 bases). Trimming took 7 bases from V and 4 from J, leaving 19 bases between them. The CDR3 runs 15 residues. Germline lookup yields CDR1 MNHNY and CDR2 SVGAGI (reference sequence). The CDR3 nucleotides are TGTGCCAGCACCTCCCCCGGGGCGGAGGGCTATGGCTACACCTTC. Encoded protein: CASTSPGAEGYGYTF.

CDR3 coding DNA: TGCGCCAGCAGCTTGGCTGGGACTATGAGCTCCTACAATGAGCAGTTCTTC. Translated, it gives CASSLAGTMSSYNEQFF. The chain joins TRBV5-1 to TRBJ2-1; 7 nucleotides align to TRBD2. The CDR3 is made up of 17 amino acids. The germline gives CDR1 SGHRS, CDR2 YFSETQ. Trimming removed 0 bases from V and 0 bases from J; junction bases left unmatched: 6. The full variable domain, its missing parts supplied by reference TRBV5-1 and TRBJ2-1, is KAGVTQTPRYLIKTRGQQVTLSCSPISGHRSVSWYQQTPGQGLQFLFEYFSETQRNKGNFPGRFSGRQFSNSRSEMNVSTLELGDSALYLCASSLAGTMSSYNEQFFGPGTRLTVL.

In this sample, this clone turned up a few times. This chain connects TRBV7-9 to TRBJ2-3, with unresolved D. Per the germline V gene, CDR1 is SEHNR and CDR2 is FQNEAQ (reference sequence). V gave up 3 bases and J gave up 1 base, with 11 bases separating them. The CDR3 is made up of 15 amino acids. The CDR3 coding sequence is TGTGCCAGCAGCTTCGGAGATATCCGCACAGATACGCAGTATTTT. This codes for CASSFGDIRTDTQYF.

CDR3 nucleotides: TGTGCCAGCTCCCCTGGGACAGGGGTCTCCGGGGAGCTGTTTTTT. Its translation is CASSPGTGVSGELFF. This chain joins TRBV18 and TRBJ2-2, with 10 bases identical to TRBD1. This CDR3 comprises 15 residues. Germline loops: CDR1 KGHSH, CDR2 LQKENI. Germline trimming cut 6 bases from V and 6 bases from J; bases unmatched to any gene: 7.

V gene TRBV12-1 combines with J gene TRBJ2-7; TRBD1, as called in the table, went unchecked against the DNA. TRBV12-1 is shown as a pseudogene. The CDR3 loop spans 16 amino acids. CDR3 sequence reads: CASSFPPTGDVYEQYF. CDR3 bases: TGTGCCAGCAGCTTTCCGCCGACAGGGGACGTCTACGAGCAGTACTTC.

The chain has TRBV5-1 and TRBJ1-5, with D unresolved. This CDR3 spans 16 amino acids. Germline-derived CDR1 and CDR2 are SGHRS and YFSETQ. Trimming stripped 0 bases from V and 4 bases from J, with 14 bases between. Here the CDR3 DNA reads TGCGCCAGCAGCTTGGATCAAAACTCCGGGAATCAGCCCCAGCATTTT. Its translation is CASSLDQNSGNQPQHF.

The chain joins TRBV5-1 to TRBJ2-7; TRBD1 matches at 7 bases. V shed 0 bases, J shed 1 base, and the junction held 4 bases outside the gene matches. This CDR3 has 15 amino acids. Germline CDR1 reads SGHRS; CDR2 reads YFSETQ. CDR3 loop: CASSLGTGVSYEQYF. In nucleotides, the CDR3 is TGCGCCAGCAGCTTGGGGACAGGAGTTTCCTACGAGCAGTACTTC.

V gene TRBV5-5 combines with J gene TRBJ2-1, with D uncertain. The CDR3 is 15 residues long. Germline CDR1 SGHKS, CDR2 YYEKEE (reference sequence). Trimming shortened V by 0 bases and J by 0 bases, and 7 bases separated the two germline ends. CDR3 DNA sequence: TGTGCCAGCAGCTTGGATAGTGACTCCTACAATGAGCAGTTCTTC. Translated, it gives CASSLDSDSYNEQFF.

The chain employs TRBV3-1 (or the pseudogene TRBV3-2) and TRBJ2-1; 10 nucleotides line up with TRBD2. CDR1 and CDR2 (germline): LGHDT, YNNKEL (reference sequence). J lost 2 bases, V lost 2 bases, and 6 bases had no gene match. The length of the CDR3 is 17 residues. The DNA for the CDR3 is TGTGCCAGCAGCCAACCCGGACTAGCGGAGGCCTACAATGAGCAGTTCTTC. Translation gives CASSQPGLAEAYNEQFF.

CDR3 region: CASSVTSGSVEQYF. The DNA of the CDR3 is TGCGCCAGCAGCGTGACTAGCGGGAGTGTCGAGCAGTACTTC. This rearrangement joins TRBV5-1 to TRBJ2-7; 12 bases line up with TRBD2. J lost 6 bases, V lost 4 bases, and 5 bases had no gene match. This CDR3 region has 14 residues. Germline CDR1 SGHRS, CDR2 YFSETQ.

The chain combines TRBV27 with TRBJ2-3, with a weak D call TRBD2 (5 bases). Germline assignment: CDR1 MNHEY and CDR2 SMNVEV (reference sequence). Trimming took 5 bases from V and 1 from J, leaving 7 bases between them. The CDR3 is 13 amino acids. CDR3 amino acids: CASSNSGTDTQYF. CDR3 in DNA: TGTGCCAGCAGTAATAGCGGCACAGATACGCAGTATTTT.

The genes are TRBV5-4 and TRBJ1-1, with 9 bases identical to TRBD1. Germline CDR1 is SGHNT and CDR2 is YYREEE (reference sequence). V shed 4 bases, J shed 3 bases, and the junction held 7 bases outside the gene matches. This CDR3 is 15 amino acids long. CDR3 loop: CASSPRDRDDTEAFF. DNA for the CDR3: TGTGCCAGCAGCCCCAGGGACAGGGATGACACTGAAGCTTTCTTT.